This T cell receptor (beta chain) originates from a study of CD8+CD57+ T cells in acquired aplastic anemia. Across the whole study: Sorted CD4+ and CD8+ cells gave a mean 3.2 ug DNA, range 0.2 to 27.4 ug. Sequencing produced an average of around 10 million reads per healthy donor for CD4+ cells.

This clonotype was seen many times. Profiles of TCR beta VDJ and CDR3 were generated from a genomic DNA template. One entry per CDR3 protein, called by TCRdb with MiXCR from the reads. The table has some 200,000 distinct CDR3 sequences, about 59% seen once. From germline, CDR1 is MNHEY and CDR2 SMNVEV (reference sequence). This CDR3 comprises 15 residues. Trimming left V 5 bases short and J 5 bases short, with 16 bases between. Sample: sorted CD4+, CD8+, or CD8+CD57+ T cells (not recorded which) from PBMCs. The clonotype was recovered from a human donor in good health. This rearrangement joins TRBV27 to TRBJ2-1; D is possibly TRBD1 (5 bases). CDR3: CASSPAGQSNNEQFF. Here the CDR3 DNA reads TGTGCCAGCAGTCCAGCCGGACAATCAAACAATGAGCAGTTCTTC.